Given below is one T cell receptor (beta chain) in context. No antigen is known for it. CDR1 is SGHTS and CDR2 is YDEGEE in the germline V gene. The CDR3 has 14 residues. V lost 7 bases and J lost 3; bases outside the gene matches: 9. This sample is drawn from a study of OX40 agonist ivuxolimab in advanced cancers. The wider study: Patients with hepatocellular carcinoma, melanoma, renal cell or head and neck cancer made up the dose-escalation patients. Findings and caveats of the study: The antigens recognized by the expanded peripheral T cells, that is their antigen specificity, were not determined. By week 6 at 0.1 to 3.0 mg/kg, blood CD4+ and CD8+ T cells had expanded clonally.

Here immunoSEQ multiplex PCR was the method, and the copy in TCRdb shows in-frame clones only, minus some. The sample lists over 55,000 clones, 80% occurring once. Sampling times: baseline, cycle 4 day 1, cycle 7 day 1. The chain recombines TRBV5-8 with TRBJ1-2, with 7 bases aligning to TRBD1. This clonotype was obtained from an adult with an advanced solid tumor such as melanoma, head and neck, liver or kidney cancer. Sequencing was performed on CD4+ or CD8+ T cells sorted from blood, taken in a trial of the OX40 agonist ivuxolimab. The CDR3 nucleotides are TGTGCCAGCCGTGAGACAGGGACCTACTATGGCTACACCTTC. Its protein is CASRETGTYYGYTF. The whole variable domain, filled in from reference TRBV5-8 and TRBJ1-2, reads EAGVTQSPTHLIKTRGQQATLRCSPISGHTSVYWYQQALGLGLQFLLWYDEGEERNRGNFPPRFSGRQFPNYSSELNVNALELEDSALYLCASRETGTYYGYTFGSGTRLTVV.